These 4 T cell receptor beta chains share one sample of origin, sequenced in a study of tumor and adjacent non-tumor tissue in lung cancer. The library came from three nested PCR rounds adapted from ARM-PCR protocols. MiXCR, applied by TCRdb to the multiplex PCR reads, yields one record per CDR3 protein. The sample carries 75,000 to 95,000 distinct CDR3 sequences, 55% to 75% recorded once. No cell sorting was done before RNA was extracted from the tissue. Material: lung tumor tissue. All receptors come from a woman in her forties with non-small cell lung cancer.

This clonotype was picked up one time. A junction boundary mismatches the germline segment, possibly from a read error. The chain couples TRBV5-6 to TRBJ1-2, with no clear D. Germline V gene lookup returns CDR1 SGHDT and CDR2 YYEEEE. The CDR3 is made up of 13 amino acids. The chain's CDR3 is CTSSFYSSGGYTF. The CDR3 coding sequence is TGTACCAGCAGCTTTTACAGCTCTGGCGGTTACACCTTC.

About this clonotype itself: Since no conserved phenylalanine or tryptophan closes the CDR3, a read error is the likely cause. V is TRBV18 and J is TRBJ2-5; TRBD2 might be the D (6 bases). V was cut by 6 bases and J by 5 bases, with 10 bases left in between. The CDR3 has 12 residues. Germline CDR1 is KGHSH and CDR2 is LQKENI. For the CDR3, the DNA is TGTGCCAGCTCCCCGACTAGGGAGACCCAGTACTAC. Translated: CASSPTRETQYY.

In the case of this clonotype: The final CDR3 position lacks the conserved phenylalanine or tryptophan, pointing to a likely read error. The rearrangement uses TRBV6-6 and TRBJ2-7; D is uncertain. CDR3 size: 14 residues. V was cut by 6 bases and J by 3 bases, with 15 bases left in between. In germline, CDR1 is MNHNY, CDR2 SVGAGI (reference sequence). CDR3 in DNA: TGTGCCAGCAGACCCAGTGACGAGCACTACGAGCAGTACCTC. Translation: CASRPSDEHYEQYL.

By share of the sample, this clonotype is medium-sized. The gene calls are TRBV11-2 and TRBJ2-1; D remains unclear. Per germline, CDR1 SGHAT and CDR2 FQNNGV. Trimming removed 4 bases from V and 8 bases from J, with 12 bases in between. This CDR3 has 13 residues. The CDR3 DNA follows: TGTGCCAGCAGCTCCGACGCCGGCGATGAGCAGTTCTTC. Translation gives CASSSDAGDEQFF.